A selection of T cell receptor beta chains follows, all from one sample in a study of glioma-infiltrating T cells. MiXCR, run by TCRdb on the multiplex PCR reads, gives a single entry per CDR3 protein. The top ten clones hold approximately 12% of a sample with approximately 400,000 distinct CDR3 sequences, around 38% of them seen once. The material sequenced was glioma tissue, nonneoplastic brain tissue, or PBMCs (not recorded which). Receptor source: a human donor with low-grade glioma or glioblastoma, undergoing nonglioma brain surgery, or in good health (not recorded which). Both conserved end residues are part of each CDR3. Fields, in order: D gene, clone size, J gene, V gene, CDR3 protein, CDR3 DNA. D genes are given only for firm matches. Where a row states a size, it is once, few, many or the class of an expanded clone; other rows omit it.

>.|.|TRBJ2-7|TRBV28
CASTAGVLLSVGEQYF
TGTGCCAGCACCGCAGGGGTGCTACTATCCGTTGGCGAGCAGTACTTC
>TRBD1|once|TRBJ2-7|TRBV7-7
CASSFKDRVIHEHYF
TGTGCTAGCAGCTTCAAGGACAGGGTAATCCACGAGCACTACTTC
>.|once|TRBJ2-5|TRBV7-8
CASRPRWDQETKYF
TGTGCCAGCAGACCCCGTTGGGACCAAGAGACCAAGTACTTC
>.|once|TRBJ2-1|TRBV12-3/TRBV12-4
CASSPGDRSPFF
TGTGCCAGCAGTCCCGGGGACCGCTCGCCGTTCTTC
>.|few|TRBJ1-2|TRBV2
CASSLDGLRGYTF
TGTGCCAGCAGCCTCGACGGGTTAAGAGGCTACACCTTC
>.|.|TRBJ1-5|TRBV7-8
CASRLMGTHYSNQPQHF
TGTGCCAGCAGGTTGATGGGGACACACTATAGCAATCAGCCCCAGCATTTT
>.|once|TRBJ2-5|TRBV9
CASSVGPPPEETQYF
TGTGCCAGCAGCGTAGGCCCCCCCCCGGAAGAGACCCAGTACTTC
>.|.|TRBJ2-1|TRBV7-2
CASSVSPFEGSLTEQFF
TGTGCCAGCAGCGTATCCCCCTTTGAGGGAAGCCTGACTGAGCAGTTCTTC
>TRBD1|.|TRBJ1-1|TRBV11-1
CASSLGDRNTVTEAFF
TGTGCCAGCAGCTTGGGGGACAGGAATACTGTCACTGAAGCTTTCTTT
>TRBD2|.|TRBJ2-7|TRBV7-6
CASSGVAGVIDEQYF
TGTGCCAGCAGCGGAGTTGCGGGAGTGATTGACGAGCAGTACTTC
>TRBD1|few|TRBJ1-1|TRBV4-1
CASQTGGLEAFF
TGCGCCAGTCAAACAGGGGGTCTGGAGGCTTTCTTT
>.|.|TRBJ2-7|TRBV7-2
CASSLAGRFSYEQYF
TGTGCCAGCAGCTTAGCGGGACGGTTCTCCTACGAGCAGTACTTC
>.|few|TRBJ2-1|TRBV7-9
CASSLPLAGYNEQFF
TGTGCCAGCAGCTTACCCCTGGCCGGCTACAATGAGCAGTTCTTC
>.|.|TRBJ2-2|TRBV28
CASSPQWGRGAEPGELFF
TGTGCCAGCAGCCCTCAATGGGGTCGGGGGGCCGAACCCGGGGAGCTGTTTTTT
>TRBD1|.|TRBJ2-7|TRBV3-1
CASIPVRDSCYEQYF
TGTGCCAGCATCCCCGTGAGGGACAGTTGCTACGAGCAGTACTTC
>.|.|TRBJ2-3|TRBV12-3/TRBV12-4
CASSLGSVGADTQYF
TGTGCCAGCAGTTTGGGTAGCGTCGGCGCAGATACGCAGTATTTT
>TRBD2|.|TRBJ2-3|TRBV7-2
CASSLSSGITADTQYF
TGTGCCAGCAGCTTATCTAGCGGGATAACTGCAGATACGCAGTATTTT
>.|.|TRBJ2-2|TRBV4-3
CASSQPKRTENTGELFF
TGCGCCAGCAGCCAACCAAAAAGGACGGAGAACACCGGGGAGCTGTTTTTT
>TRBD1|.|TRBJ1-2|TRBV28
CASSLSTGGLTF
TGTGCCAGCAGTCTCTCGACAGGGGGCTTGACCTTC
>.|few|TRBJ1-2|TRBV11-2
CASSLGIQGYYGYTF
TGTGCCAGCAGCTTAGGTATTCAGGGATACTATGGCTACACCTTC
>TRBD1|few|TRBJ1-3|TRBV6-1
CASSRSGGPSGNTIYF
TGTGCCAGCAGTAGATCAGGGGGCCCTTCTGGAAACACCATATATTTT
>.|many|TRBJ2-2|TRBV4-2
CASSQDRRDRAGELFF
TGTGCCAGCAGCCAAGACCGCAGGGATCGGGCCGGGGAGCTGTTTTTT